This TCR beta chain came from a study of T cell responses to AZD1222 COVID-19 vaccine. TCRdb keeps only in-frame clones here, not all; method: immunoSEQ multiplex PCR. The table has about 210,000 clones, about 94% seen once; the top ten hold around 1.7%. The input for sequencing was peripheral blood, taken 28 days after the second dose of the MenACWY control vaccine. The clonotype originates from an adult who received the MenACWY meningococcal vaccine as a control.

Here the CDR3 reads CASSPWGIGELFF. The CDR3 DNA follows: TGTGCCAGCAGCCCGTGGGGGATCGGGGAGCTGTTTTTT. The chain carries TRBV27 and TRBJ2-2, with D tentatively TRBD1 or TRBD2 (5 bases each). Deletions cut 6 bases from V and 7 bases from J, with 12 bases between. The germline gives CDR1 MNHEY, CDR2 SMNVEV (reference sequence). This CDR3 comprises 13 residues.